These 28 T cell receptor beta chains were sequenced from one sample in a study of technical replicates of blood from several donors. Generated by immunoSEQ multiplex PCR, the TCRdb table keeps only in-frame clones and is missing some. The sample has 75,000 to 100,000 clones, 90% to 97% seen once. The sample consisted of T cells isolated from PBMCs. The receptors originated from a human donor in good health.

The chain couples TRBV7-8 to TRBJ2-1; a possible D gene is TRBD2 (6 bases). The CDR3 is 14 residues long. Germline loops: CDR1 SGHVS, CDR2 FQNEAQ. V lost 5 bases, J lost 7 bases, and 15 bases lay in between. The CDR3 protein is CASSLQTSSNEQFF. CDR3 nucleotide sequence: TGTGCCAGCAGCCTCCAGACTAGTTCAAATGAGCAGTTCTTC.

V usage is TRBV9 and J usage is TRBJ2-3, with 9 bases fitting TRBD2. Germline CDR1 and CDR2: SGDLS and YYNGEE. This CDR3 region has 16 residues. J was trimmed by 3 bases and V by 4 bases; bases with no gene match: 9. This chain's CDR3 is CASSPRGTSLTDTQYF. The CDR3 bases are TGTGCCAGCAGCCCGCGCGGGACTAGCTTGACAGATACGCAGTATTTT.

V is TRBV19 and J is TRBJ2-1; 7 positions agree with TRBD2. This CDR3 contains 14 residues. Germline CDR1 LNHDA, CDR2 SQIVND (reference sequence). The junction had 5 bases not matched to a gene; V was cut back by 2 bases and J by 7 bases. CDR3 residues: CASSILGGSNEQFF. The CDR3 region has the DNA TGTGCCAGTAGTATACTGGGCGGGAGTAATGAGCAGTTCTTC.

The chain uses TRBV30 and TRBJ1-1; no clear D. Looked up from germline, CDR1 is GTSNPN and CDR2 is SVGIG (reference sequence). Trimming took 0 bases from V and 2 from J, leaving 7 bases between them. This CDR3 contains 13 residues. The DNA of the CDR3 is TGTGCCTGGAGTGTTAGACATAACACTGAAGCTTTCTTT. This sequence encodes CAWSVRHNTEAFF.

CDR3 region: CASSPGTGYQPQHF. Written as DNA, the CDR3 is TGTGCCAGCAGTCCCGGGACAGGGTACCAGCCCCAGCATTTT. J is TRBJ1-5 and V is TRBV6-5; 9 bases map to TRBD1. Germline trimming cut 5 bases from V and 7 bases from J; bases unmatched to any gene: 6. This CDR3 contains 14 residues. CDR1 MNHEY and CDR2 SVGAGI come from the germline V gene.

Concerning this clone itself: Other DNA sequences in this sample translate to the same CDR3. The CDR3: CSVPGQGYEQYF. The CDR3 DNA sequence: TGCAGCGTCCCGGGACAGGGCTACGAGCAGTACTTC. The chain links TRBV29-1 to TRBJ2-7, with 9 bases fitting TRBD1. The CDR3 extends over 12 amino acids. Germline lookup yields CDR1 SQVTM and CDR2 ANQGSEA. Unmatched junction bases numbered 3, after V lost 6 bases and J lost 3 bases.

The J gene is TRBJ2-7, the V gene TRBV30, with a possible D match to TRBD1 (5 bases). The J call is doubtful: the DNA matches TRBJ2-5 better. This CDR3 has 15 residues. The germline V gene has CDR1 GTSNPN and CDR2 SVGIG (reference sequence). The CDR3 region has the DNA TGTGCCTGGAGGTCACTCGACAGCTATCAAGAGACCCAGTACTTC. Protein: CAWRSLDSYQETQYF.

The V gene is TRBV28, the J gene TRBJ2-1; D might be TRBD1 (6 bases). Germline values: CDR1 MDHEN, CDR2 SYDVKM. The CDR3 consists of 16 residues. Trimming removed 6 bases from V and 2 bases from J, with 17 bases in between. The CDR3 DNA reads TGTGCCAGCAGCGTTGCACAGGGACCCACCTACAATGAGCAGTTCTTC. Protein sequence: CASSVAQGPTYNEQFF.

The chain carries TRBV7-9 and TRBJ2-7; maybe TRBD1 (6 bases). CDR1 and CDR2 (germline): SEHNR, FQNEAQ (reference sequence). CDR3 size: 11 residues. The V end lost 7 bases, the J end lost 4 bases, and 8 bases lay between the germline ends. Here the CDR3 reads CASKGDYEQYF. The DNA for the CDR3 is TGTGCCAGCAAGGGGGATTACGAGCAGTACTTC.

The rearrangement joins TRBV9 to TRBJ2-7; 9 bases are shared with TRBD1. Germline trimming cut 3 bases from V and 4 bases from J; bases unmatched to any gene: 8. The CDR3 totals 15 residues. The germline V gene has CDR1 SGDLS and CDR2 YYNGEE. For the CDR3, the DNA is TGTGCCAGCAGCGGCCCGGGACAGGGTCCGTACGAGCAGTACTTC. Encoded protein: CASSGPGQGPYEQYF.

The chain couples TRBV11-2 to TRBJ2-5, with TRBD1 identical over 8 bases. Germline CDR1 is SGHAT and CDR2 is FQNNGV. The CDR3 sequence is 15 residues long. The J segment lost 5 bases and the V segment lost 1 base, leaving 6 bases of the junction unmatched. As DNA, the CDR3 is TGTGCCAGCAGCTTAGGACTTCCAGGGGGCGAGACCCAGTACTTC. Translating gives CASSLGLPGGETQYF.

The CDR3 DNA reads TGTGCCAGCAGTTATTCTAGCGGCCTTAGCACAGATACGCAGTATTTT. Its translation: CASSYSSGLSTDTQYF. The chain links TRBV6-6 to TRBJ2-3; 7 bases are a match to TRBD2. Germline V gene sequence: CDR1 MNHNY, CDR2 SVGAGI (reference sequence). The junction had 6 bases not matched to a gene; V was cut back by 3 bases and J by 0 bases. CDR3 size: 16 residues.

The CDR3 loop is CATSRGGQISYNEQFF. The CDR3 DNA reads as TGTGCCACCAGCAGAGGGGGACAGATCTCCTACAATGAGCAGTTCTTC. The rearrangement joins TRBV15 to TRBJ2-1, with 7 nucleotides matching TRBD1. The CDR3 totals 16 residues. V gave up 1 base and J gave up 0 bases; unmatched junction bases: 3. CDR1 is LNHNV and CDR2 is YYDKDF in the germline V gene (reference sequence).

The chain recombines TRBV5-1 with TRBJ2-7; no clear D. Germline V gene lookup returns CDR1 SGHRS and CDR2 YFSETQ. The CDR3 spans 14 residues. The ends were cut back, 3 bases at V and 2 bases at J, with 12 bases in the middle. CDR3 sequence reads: CASSYSPFAYEQYF. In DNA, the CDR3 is TGCGCCAGCAGCTATTCTCCGTTTGCCTACGAGCAGTACTTC.

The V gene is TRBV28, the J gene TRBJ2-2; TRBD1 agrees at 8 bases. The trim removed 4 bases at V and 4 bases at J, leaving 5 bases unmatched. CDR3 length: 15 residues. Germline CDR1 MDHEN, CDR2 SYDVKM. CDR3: CASSSAGGGTGELFF. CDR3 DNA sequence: TGTGCCAGCAGTTCGGCAGGGGGCGGCACCGGGGAGCTGTTTTTT. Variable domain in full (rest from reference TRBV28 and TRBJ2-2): DVKVTQSSRYLVKRTGEKVFLECVQDMDHENMFWYRQDPGLGLRLIYFSYDVKMKEKGDIPEGYSVSREKKERFSLILESASTNQTSMYLCASSSAGGGTGELFFGEGSRLTVL.

The CDR3 sequence is CASSSGQNRNTGELFF. The CDR3 nucleotides are TGCGCCAGCAGTTCAGGGCAGAATCGGAACACCGGGGAGCTGTTTTTT. The chain links TRBV4-3 to TRBJ2-2, with D maybe TRBD1 (5 bases). V lost 6 bases, J lost 1 base, and 15 bases lay in between. The CDR3 runs 16 residues. The V gene's germline CDR1 is LGHNA and CDR2 YSLEER.

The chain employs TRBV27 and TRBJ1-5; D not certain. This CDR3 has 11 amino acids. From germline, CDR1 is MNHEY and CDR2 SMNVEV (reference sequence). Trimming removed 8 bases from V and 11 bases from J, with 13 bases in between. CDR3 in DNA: TGTGCCAGCGGTTGGAGGCTGGCCCAGCATTTT. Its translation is CASGWRLAQHF.

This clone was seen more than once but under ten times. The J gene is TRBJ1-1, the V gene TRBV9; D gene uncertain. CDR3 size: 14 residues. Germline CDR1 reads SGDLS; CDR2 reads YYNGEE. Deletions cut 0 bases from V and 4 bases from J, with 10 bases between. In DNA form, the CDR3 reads TGTGCCAGCAGCGTAGAGCGGGAAATCACTGAAGCTTTCTTT. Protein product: CASSVEREITEAFF.

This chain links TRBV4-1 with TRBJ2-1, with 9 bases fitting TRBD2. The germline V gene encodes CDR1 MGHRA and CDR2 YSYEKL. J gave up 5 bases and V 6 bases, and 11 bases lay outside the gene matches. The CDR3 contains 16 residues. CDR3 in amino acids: CASSATPGLAHNEQFF. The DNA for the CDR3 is TGCGCCAGCAGTGCCACCCCGGGACTAGCCCACAATGAGCAGTTCTTC.

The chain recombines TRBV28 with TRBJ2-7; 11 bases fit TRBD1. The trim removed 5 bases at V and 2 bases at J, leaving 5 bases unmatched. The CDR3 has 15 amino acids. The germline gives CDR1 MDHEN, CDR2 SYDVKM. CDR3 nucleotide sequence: TGTGCCAGCAGTGCCGGGACAGGGGGTCCCTACGAGCAGTACTTC. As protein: CASSAGTGGPYEQYF. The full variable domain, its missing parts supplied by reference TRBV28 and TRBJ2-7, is DVKVTQSSRYLVKRTGEKVFLECVQDMDHENMFWYRQDPGLGLRLIYFSYDVKMKEKGDIPEGYSVSREKKERFSLILESASTNQTSMYLCASSAGTGGPYEQYFGPGTRLTVT.

The CDR3 here is CANQAGMRTEAFF. CDR3 nucleotide sequence: TGTGCCAATCAAGCAGGGATGCGGACTGAAGCTTTCTTT. V is TRBV11-3 and J is TRBJ1-1; tentative D call: TRBD1 (5 bases). Trimming removed 10 bases at V and 5 bases at J, with 17 bases between. Germline CDR1 is SGHNT and CDR2 is YENEEA. The CDR3 covers 13 residues.

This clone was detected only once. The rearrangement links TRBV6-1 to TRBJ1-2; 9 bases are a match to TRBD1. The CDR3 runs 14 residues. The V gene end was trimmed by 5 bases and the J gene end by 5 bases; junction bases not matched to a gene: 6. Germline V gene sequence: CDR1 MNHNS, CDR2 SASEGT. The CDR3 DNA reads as TGTGCCAGCAGTCTGACAGGGGGGTGGTATGGCTACACCTTC. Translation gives CASSLTGGWYGYTF.

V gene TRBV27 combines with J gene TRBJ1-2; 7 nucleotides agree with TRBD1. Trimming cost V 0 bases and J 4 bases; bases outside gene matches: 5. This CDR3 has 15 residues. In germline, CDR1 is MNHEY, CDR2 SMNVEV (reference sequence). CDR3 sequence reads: CASSLSRDRPYGYTF. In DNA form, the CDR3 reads TGTGCCAGCAGTTTATCAAGGGACAGACCCTATGGCTACACCTTC.

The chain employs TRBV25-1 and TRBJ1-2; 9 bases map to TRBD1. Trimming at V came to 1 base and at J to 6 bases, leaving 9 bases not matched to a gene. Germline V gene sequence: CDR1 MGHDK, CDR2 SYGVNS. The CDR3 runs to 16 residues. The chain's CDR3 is CASSELQGASQNGYTF. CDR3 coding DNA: TGTGCCAGCAGTGAATTACAGGGGGCGAGTCAAAATGGCTACACCTTC.

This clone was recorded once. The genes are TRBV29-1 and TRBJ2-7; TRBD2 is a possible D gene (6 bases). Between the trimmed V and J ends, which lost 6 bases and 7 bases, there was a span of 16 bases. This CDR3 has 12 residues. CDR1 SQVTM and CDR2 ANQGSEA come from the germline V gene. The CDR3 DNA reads TGCAGCGTCATACGGACTACCAGGGAGCAGTACTTC. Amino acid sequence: CSVIRTTREQYF.

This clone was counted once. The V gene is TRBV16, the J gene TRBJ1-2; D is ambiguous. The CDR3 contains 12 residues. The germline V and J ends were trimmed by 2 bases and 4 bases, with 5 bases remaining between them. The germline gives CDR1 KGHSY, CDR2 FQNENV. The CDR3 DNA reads TGTGCCAGCAGCCAAAACAGCTATGGCTACACCTTC. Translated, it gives CASSQNSYGYTF. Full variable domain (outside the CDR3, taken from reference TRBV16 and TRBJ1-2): GEEVAQTPKHLVRGEGQKAKLYCAPIKGHSYVFWYQQVLKNEFKFLISFQNENVFDETGMPKERFSAKCLPNSPCSLEIQATKLEDSAVYFCASSQNSYGYTFGSGTRLTVV.

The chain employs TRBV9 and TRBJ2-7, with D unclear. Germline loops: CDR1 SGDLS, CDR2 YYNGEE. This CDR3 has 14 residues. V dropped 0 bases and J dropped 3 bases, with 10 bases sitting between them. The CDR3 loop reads CASSVEKYSYEQYF. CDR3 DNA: TGTGCCAGCAGCGTAGAAAAATACAGCTACGAGCAGTACTTC.

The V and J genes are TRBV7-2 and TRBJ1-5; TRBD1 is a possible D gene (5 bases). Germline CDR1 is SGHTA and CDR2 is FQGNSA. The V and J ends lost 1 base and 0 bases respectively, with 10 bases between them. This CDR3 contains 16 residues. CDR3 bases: TGTGCCAGCAGCTTAGTTGGGGCATATAGCAATCAGCCCCAGCATTTT. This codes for CASSLVGAYSNQPQHF.